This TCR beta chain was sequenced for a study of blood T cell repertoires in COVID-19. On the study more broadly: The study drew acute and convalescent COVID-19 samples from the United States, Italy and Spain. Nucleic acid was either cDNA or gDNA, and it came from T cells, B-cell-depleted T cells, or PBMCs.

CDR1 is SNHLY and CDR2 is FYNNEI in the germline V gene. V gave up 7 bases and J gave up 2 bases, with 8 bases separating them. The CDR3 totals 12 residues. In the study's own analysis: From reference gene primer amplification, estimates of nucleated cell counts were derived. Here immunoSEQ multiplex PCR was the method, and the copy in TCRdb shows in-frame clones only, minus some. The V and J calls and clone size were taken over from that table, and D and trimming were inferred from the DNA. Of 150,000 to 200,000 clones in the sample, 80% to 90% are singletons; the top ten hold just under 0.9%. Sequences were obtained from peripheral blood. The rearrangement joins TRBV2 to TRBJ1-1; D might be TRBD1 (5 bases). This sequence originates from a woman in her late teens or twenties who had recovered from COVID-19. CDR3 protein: CASMTDNTEAFF. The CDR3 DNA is TGTGCCAGCATGACAGATAACACTGAAGCTTTCTTT. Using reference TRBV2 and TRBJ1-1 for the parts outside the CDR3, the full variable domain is EPEVTQTPSHQVTQMGQEVILRCVPISNHLYFYWYRQILGQKVEFLVSFYNNEISEKSEIFDDQFSVERPDGSNFTLKIRSTKLEDSAMYFCASMTDNTEAFFGQGTRLTVV.